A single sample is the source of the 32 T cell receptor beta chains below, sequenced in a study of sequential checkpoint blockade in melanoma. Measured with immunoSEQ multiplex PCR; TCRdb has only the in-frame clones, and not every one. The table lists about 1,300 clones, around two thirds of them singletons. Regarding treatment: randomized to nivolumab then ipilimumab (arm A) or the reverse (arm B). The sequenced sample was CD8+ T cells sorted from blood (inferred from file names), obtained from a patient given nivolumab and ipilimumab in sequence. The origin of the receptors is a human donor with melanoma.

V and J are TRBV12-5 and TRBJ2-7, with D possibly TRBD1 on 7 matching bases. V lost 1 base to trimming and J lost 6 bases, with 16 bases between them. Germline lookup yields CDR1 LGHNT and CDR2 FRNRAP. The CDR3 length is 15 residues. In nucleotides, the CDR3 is TGTGCTAGTGGTTTGGGCGGGACAGTTTTGGTCGAGCAGTACTTC. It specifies CASGLGGTVLVEQYF.

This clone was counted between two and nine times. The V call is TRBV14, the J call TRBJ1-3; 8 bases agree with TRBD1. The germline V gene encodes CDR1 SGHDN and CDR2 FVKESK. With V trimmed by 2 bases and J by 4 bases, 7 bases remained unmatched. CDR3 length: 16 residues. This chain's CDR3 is CASSQYQGAPGNTIYF. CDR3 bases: TGTGCCAGCAGCCAATATCAGGGGGCGCCAGGAAACACCATATATTTT.

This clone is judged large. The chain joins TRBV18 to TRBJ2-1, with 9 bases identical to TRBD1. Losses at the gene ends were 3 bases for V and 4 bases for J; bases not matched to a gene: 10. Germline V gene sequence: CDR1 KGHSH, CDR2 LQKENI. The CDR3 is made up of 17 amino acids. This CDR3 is CASSPTLDRGLYNEQFF. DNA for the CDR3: TGTGCCAGCTCACCTACCCTGGACAGGGGCCTTTACAATGAGCAGTTCTTC.

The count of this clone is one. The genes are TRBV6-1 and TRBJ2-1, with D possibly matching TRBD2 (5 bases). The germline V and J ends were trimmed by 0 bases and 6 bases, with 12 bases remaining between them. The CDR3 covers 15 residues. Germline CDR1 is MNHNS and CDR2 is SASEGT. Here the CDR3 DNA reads TGTGCCAGCAGTGAAGCACCGGGGTCGGGCAATGAGCAGTTCTTC. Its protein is CASSEAPGSGNEQFF.

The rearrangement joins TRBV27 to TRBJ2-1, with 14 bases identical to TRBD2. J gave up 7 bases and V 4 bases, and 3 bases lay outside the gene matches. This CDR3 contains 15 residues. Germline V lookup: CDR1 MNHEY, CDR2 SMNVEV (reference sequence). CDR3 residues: CASSSGTSGRNEQFF. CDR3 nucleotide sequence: TGTGCCAGCAGTTCCGGGACTAGCGGGAGAAATGAGCAGTTCTTC.

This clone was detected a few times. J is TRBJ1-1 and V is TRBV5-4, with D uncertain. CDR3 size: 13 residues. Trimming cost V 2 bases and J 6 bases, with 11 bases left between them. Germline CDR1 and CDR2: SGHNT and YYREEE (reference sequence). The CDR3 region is CASSFERVSEAFF. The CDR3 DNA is TGTGCCAGCAGCTTTGAACGGGTCTCTGAAGCTTTCTTT.

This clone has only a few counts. CDR3 in amino acids: CASSQEGGDRVNTEAFF. CDR3 DNA: TGCGCCAGCAGCCAAGAAGGGGGGGACAGGGTGAACACTGAAGCTTTCTTT. J is TRBJ1-1 and V is TRBV4-3; 9 nucleotides line up with TRBD1. CDR1 is LGHNA and CDR2 is YSLEER in the germline V gene. The CDR3 totals 17 residues. J lost 0 bases, V lost 0 bases, and 5 bases had no gene match.

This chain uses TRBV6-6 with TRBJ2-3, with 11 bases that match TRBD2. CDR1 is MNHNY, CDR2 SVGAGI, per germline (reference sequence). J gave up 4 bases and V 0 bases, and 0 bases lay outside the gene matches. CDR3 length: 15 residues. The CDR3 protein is CASSYSSGRADTQYF. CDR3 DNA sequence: TGTGCCAGCAGTTACTCTAGCGGGAGGGCAGATACGCAGTATTTT.

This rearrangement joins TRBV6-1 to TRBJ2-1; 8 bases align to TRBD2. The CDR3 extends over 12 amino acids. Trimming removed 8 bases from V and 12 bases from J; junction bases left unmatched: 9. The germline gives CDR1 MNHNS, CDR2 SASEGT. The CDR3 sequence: CASRGGRHTQFF. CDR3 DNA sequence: TGTGCCAGCCGGGGGGGCAGACATACGCAGTTCTTC.

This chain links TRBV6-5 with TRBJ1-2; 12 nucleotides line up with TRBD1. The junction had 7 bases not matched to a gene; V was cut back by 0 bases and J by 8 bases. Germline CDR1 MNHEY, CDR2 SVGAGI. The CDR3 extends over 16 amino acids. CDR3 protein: CASSYSNLGTGGGYTF. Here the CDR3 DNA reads TGTGCCAGCAGTTACTCGAACCTCGGGACAGGGGGCGGCTACACCTTC.

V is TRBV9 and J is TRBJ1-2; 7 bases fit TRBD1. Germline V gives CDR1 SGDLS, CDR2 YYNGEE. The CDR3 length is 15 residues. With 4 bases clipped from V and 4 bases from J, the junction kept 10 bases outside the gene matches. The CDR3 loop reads CASSRDSWDLYGYTF. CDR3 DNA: TGTGCCAGCAGCCGGGACAGTTGGGACCTCTATGGCTACACCTTC.

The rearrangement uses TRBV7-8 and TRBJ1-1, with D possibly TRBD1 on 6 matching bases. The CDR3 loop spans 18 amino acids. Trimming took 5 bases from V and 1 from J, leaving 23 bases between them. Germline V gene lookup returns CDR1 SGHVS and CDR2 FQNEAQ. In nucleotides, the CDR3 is TGTGCCAGCAGCGTCTATACCACAATCGGGACACCGAACACTGAAGCTTTCTTT. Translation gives CASSVYTTIGTPNTEAFF.

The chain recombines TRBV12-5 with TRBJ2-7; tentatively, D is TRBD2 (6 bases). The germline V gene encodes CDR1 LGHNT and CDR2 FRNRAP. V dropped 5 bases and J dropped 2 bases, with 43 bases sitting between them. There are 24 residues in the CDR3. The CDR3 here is CASGPVRGRTVVLGGFLSPYEQYF. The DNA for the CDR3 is TGTGCTAGTGGTCCGGTACGGGGGAGGACTGTCGTTCTTGGAGGATTCCTATCCCCCTACGAGCAGTACTTC.

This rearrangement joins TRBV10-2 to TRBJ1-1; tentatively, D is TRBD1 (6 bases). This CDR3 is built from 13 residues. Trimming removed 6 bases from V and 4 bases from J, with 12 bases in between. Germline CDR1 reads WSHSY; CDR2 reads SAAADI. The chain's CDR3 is CASRNREGTEAFF. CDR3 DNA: TGCGCCAGCAGGAACAGGGAGGGCACTGAAGCTTTCTTT.

This chain's CDR3 is CAWSVEGTRPEAFF. The CDR3 DNA sequence: TGTGCCTGGAGTGTAGAAGGTACTAGGCCTGAAGCTTTCTTT. The V and J genes are TRBV30 and TRBJ1-1; D uncertain. Germline V gene lookup returns CDR1 GTSNPN and CDR2 SVGIG (reference sequence). V dropped 0 bases and J dropped 6 bases, with 14 bases sitting between them. The CDR3 is 14 residues long.

The CDR3 nucleotides read TGTGCCAGCAGCGAACGACAGGGATGGAACGAAAAACTGTTTTTT. Residues: CASSERQGWNEKLFF. The chain is built from TRBV7-9 and TRBJ1-4; 7 bases fit TRBD1. Germline V gene data show CDR1 as SEHNR and CDR2 as FQNEAQ (reference sequence). Losses at the gene ends were 5 bases for V and 8 bases for J; bases not matched to a gene: 11. This CDR3 is built from 15 residues. The variable domain in full, completed from reference TRBV7-9 and TRBJ1-4, reads DTGVSQNPRHKITKRGQNVTFRCDPISEHNRLYWYRQTLGQGPEFLTYFQNEAQLEKSRLLSDRFSAERPKGSFSTLEIQRTEQGDSAMYLCASSERQGWNEKLFFGSGTQLSVL.

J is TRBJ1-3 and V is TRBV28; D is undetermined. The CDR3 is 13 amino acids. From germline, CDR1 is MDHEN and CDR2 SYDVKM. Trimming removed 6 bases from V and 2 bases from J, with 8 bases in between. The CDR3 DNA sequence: TGTGCCAGCAGCGAGACTACTGGAAACACCATATATTTT. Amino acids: CASSETTGNTIYF.

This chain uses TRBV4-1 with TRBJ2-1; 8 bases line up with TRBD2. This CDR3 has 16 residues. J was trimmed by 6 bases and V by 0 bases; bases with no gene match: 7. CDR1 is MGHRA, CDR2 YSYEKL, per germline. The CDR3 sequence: CASSQETSGSINEQFF. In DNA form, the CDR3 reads TGCGCCAGCAGCCAAGAAACAAGCGGGAGTATCAATGAGCAGTTCTTC.

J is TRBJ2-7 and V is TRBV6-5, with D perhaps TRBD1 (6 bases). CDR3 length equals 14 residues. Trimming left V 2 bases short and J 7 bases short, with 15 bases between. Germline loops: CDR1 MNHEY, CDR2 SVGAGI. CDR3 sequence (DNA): TGTGCCAGCAGTTACCTACAGGGTAGCATAGAGCAGTACTTC. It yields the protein CASSYLQGSIEQYF.

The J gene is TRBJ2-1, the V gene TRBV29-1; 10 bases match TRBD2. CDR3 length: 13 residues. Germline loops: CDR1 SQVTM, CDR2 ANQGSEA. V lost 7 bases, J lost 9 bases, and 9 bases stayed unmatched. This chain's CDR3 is CSADLAGVSEQFF. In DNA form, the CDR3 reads TGCAGCGCCGACCTAGCGGGAGTTAGTGAGCAGTTCTTC.

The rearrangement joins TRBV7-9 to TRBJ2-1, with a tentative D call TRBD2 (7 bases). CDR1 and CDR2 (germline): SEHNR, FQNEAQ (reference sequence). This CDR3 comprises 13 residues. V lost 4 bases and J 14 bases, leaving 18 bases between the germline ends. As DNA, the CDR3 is TGTGCCAGCAGCTCCTTTTCAGAGGGGGGGGAGTTCTTC. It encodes CASSSFSEGGEFF.

CDR3 DNA: TGTGCCTGGGGACAGGGGGGTGGTCAGCCCCAGCATTTT. This gives the protein CAWGQGGGQPQHF. The chain carries TRBV30 and TRBJ1-5; 10 positions agree with TRBD1. CDR3 length: 13 amino acids. CDR1 is GTSNPN, CDR2 SVGIG, per germline (reference sequence). Trimming removed 5 bases from V and 6 bases from J; junction bases left unmatched: 4.

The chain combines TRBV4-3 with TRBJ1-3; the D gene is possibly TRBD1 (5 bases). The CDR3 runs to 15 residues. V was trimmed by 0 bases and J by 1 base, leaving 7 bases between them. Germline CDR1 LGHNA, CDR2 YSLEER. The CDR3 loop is CASSQDGGSGNTIYF. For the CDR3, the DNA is TGCGCCAGCAGCCAAGATGGGGGGTCTGGAAACACCATATATTTT.

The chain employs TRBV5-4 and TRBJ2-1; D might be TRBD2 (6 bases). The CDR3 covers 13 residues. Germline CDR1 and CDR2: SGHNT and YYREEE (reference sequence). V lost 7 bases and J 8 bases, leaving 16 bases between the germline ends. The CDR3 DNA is TGTGCCAGCGAGGTCGGAGGGATGGATGAGCAGTTCTTC. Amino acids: CASEVGGMDEQFF. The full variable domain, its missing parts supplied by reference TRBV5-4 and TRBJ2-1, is ETGVTQSPTHLIKTRGQQVTLRCSSQSGHNTVSWYQQALGQGPQFIFQYYREEENGRGNFPPRFSGLQFPNYSSELNVNALELDDSALYLCASEVGGMDEQFFGPGTRLTVL.

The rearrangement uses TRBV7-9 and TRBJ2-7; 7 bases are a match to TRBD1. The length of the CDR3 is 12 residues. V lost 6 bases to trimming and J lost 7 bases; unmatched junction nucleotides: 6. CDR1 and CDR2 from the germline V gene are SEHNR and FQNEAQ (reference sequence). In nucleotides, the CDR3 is TGTGCCAGCAGAGGAACAGGGGTTGAGCAGTACTTC. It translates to CASRGTGVEQYF.

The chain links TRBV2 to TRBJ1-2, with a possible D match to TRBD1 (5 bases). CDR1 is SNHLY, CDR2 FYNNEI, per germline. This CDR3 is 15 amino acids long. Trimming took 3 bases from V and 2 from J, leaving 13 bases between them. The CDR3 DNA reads TGTGCCAGCAGTGACTCTGCAGGGATAAACTATGGCTACACCTTC. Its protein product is CASSDSAGINYGYTF.

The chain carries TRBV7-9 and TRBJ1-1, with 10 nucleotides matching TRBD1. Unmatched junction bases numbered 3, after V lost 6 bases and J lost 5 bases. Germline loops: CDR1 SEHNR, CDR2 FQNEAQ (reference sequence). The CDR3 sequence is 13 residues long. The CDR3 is CASRRTGGTEAFF. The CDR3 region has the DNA TGTGCCAGCAGGAGGACAGGGGGGACTGAAGCTTTCTTT.

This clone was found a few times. CDR3: CASSLSGHEAFF. As DNA, the CDR3 is TGTGCCAGCAGCTTAAGTGGACACGAAGCTTTCTTT. The gene calls are TRBV7-9 and TRBJ1-1; D might be TRBD1 (5 bases). From germline, CDR1 is SEHNR and CDR2 FQNEAQ (reference sequence). This CDR3 is 12 amino acids long. Trimming cost V 2 bases and J 8 bases, with 9 bases left between them.

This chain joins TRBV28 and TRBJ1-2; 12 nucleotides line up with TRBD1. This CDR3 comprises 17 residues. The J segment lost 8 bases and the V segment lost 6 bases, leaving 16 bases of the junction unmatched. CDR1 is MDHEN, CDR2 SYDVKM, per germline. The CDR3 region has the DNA TGTGCCAGCAGCCTTGCCCCTCCGGGACAGGGGGCTTGGGGCTACACCTTC. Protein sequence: CASSLAPPGQGAWGYTF.

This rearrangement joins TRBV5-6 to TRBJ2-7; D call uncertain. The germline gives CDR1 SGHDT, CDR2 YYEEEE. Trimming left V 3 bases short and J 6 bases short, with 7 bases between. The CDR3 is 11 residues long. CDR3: CASSYYGEQYF. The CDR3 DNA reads TGTGCCAGCAGCTATTACGGCGAGCAGTACTTC.

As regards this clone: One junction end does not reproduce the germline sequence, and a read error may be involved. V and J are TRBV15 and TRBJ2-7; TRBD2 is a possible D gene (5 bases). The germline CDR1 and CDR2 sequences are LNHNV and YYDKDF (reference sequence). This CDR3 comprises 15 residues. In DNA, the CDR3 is TGCGCCACCCGCAGAGATGCTAGCATCGCATACGAGCAGTACTTC. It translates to CATRRDASIAYEQYF.

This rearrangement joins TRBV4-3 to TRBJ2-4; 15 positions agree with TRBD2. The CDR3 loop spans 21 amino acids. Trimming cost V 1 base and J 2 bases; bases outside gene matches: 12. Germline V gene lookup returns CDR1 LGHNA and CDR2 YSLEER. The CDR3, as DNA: TGCGCCAGCAGCCAAGCTCCGGGACTAGCGGGAGGTGTGGAAACCAAAAACATTCAGTACTTC. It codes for CASSQAPGLAGGVETKNIQYF.